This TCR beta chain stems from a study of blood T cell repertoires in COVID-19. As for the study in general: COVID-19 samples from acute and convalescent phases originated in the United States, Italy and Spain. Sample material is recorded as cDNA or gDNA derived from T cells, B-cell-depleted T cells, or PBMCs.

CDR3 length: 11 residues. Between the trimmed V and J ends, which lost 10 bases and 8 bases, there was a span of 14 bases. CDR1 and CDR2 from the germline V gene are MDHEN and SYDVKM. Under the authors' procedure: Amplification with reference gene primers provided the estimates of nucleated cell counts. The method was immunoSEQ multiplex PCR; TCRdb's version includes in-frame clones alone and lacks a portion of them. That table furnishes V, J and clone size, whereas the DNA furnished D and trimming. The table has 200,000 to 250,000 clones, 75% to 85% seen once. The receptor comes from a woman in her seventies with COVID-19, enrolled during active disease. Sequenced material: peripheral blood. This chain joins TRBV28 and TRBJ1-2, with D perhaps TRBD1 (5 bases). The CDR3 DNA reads TGTGCCACCTCTGCCAGGGTCGGCTACACCTTC. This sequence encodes CATSARVGYTF.